This is a list of T cell receptor beta chains from one sample in a study of blood T cell repertoires in COVID-19. The data were produced by immunoSEQ multiplex PCR, yet TCRdb's version contains in-frame clones alone and is incomplete. There are about 25,000 clones in the sample; about 91% occur only once, and 16% lies in the top ten. The sample was peripheral blood. Every receptor here comes from a man between 65 and 85 years old with acute or convalescent COVID-19. The CDR3 runs from the conserved cysteine through the conserved F or W. D genes are given only for firm matches. Size is omitted from some rows. Given values are once, few, many or a class for expanded clones.

v_gene: TRBV7-8; abundance: .; d_gene: TRBD2; len: 19; j_gene: TRBJ2-1; CDR3aa: CASSLELAGVSRGPNEQFF; CDR3nt: TGTGCCAGCAGCTTAGAACTAGCGGGAGTAAGTAGGGGACCCAATGAGCAGTTCTTC
v_gene: TRBV7-2; abundance: .; d_gene: .; len: 14; j_gene: TRBJ2-3; CDR3aa: CASSLMRGTDTQYF; CDR3nt: TGTGCCAGCAGCTTAATGAGAGGCACAGATACGCAGTATTTT
v_gene: TRBV28; abundance: .; d_gene: TRBD2; len: 18; j_gene: TRBJ2-1; CDR3aa: CASSFPLAGGEAYNEQFF; CDR3nt: TGTGCCAGCAGTTTTCCTTTAGCGGGAGGGGAGGCCTACAATGAGCAGTTCTTC
v_gene: TRBV4-1; abundance: .; d_gene: TRBD1; len: 16; j_gene: TRBJ1-4; CDR3aa: CASSQEGDRGGEKLFF; CDR3nt: TGCGCCAGCAGCCAAGAGGGGGACAGGGGAGGTGAAAAACTGTTTTTT
v_gene: TRBV7-9; abundance: .; d_gene: .; len: 12; j_gene: TRBJ1-1; CDR3aa: CASSLEYTEAFF; CDR3nt: TGTGCCAGCAGCCTCGAGTACACTGAAGCTTTCTTT
v_gene: TRBV28; abundance: once; d_gene: .; len: 17; j_gene: TRBJ1-5; CDR3aa: CASSLGSRETPRQPQHF; CDR3nt: TGTGCCAGCAGTTTAGGGTCGCGGGAGACCCCGAGACAGCCCCAGCATTTT
v_gene: TRBV28; abundance: .; d_gene: TRBD2; len: 16; j_gene: TRBJ2-4; CDR3aa: CASSLRAGETKNIQYF; CDR3nt: TGTGCCAGCAGTTTAAGAGCGGGAGAAACCAAAAACATTCAGTACTTC
v_gene: TRBV9; abundance: few; d_gene: TRBD2; len: 15; j_gene: TRBJ2-5; CDR3aa: CASSGGGGPQETQYF; CDR3nt: TGCGCCAGCAGCGGCGGGGGGGGGCCCCAAGAGACCCAGTACTTC
v_gene: TRBV19; abundance: .; d_gene: TRBD1; len: 16; j_gene: TRBJ1-1; CDR3aa: CASSPQGALTWTEAFF; CDR3nt: TGTGCCAGTAGTCCTCAGGGGGCCCTCACTTGGACTGAAGCTTTCTTT
v_gene: TRBV5-1; abundance: .; d_gene: TRBD1; len: 13; j_gene: TRBJ1-3; CDR3aa: CASRTGEGNTIYF; CDR3nt: TGCGCCAGCAGGACAGGGGAGGGAAACACCATATATTTT
v_gene: TRBV10-3; abundance: .; d_gene: .; len: 17; j_gene: TRBJ2-6; CDR3aa: CAISESSGTSGANVLTF; CDR3nt: TGTGCCATCAGTGAGTCGAGCGGTACCTCTGGGGCCAACGTCCTGACTTTC
v_gene: TRBV3-1/TRBV3-2; abundance: .; d_gene: TRBD1; len: 13; j_gene: TRBJ2-3; CDR3aa: CASSQDRGLTQYF; CDR3nt: TGTGCCAGCAGCCAAGACAGGGGGTTGACGCAGTATTTT
v_gene: TRBV10-3; abundance: once; d_gene: TRBD1; len: 13; j_gene: TRBJ2-7; CDR3aa: CAISRDRGDEQYF; CDR3nt: TGTGCCATCAGTCGGGACAGGGGTGACGAGCAGTACTTC
v_gene: TRBV7-2; abundance: .; d_gene: .; len: 19; j_gene: TRBJ1-1; CDR3aa: CASSSIDTGMFSSSTEAFF; CDR3nt: TGTGCCAGCAGCTCGATCGATACAGGGATGTTCTCCAGTAGCACTGAAGCTTTCTTT
v_gene: TRBV2; abundance: .; d_gene: TRBD2; len: 14; j_gene: TRBJ2-1; CDR3aa: CASSRLAGDGEQFF; CDR3nt: TGTGCCAGCAGTCGGCTAGCGGGAGATGGAGAGCAGTTCTTC
v_gene: TRBV3-1/TRBV3-2; abundance: once; d_gene: .; len: 13; j_gene: TRBJ1-1; CDR3aa: CASSQVGYIEAFF; CDR3nt: TGTGCCAGCAGCCAAGTCGGGTATATTGAAGCTTTCTTT
v_gene: TRBV7-3; abundance: .; d_gene: TRBD2; len: 14; j_gene: TRBJ2-3; CDR3aa: CASSLAGGTDTQYF; CDR3nt: TGTGCCAGCAGCCTAGCGGGAGGTACAGATACGCAGTATTTT
v_gene: TRBV18; abundance: .; d_gene: .; len: 13; j_gene: TRBJ2-1; CDR3aa: CASSPGGNNEQFF; CDR3nt: TGTGCCAGCTCACCAGGGGGGAACAATGAGCAGTTCTTC
v_gene: TRBV9; abundance: .; d_gene: .; len: 13; j_gene: TRBJ1-3; CDR3aa: CASSVDYGNTIYF; CDR3nt: TGTGCCAGCAGCGTCGACTATGGAAACACCATATATTTT
v_gene: TRBV11-2; abundance: .; d_gene: .; len: 11; j_gene: TRBJ2-5; CDR3aa: CASSTAETQYF; CDR3nt: TGTGCCAGCAGCACAGCAGAGACCCAGTACTTC
v_gene: TRBV9; abundance: .; d_gene: TRBD1; len: 16; j_gene: TRBJ2-1; CDR3aa: CASSVDGNRGANEQFF; CDR3nt: TGTGCCAGCAGCGTAGACGGGAACAGGGGGGCGAATGAGCAGTTCTTC
v_gene: TRBV5-6; abundance: .; d_gene: TRBD1; len: 14; j_gene: TRBJ2-7; CDR3aa: CASSRGTVAYEQYF; CDR3nt: TGTGCCAGCAGCCGAGGGACAGTAGCCTACGAGCAGTACTTC